This T cell receptor beta chain was sequenced in a study of blood T cells in healthy people across ages. On the study more broadly: With template switching, about one barcoded beta molecule was captured per two T cells. Findings and limits, study-wide: CMV status of donors was unknown, possibly confounding expanded clonotype changes. Naive T cell percentage by flow cytometry tracked strongly with beta diversity. Per million T cells, the diversity of TCR beta decreased roughly linearly as age advanced.

Only a few counts were recorded for this clonotype. The target antigen is unknown. Next came a second PCR, run for about 6 to 11 cycles, which used a sample-barcoded 5' primer along with a J-beta primer mix. TCRdb re-derived calls from the 5' RACE reads in MiXCR, one entry per CDR3 protein. The sample contains under 1,000,000 distinct CDR3 sequences, more than 35% of which appear only once. This receptor was taken from a man older than 75 in good health. The sample taken for sequencing was blood.

CDR3 in amino acids: CASRLAHRGLSYTF. DNA of the CDR3: TGTGCCAGCAGGCTTGCCCACAGGGGGCTGAGCTACACCTTC. This rearrangement joins TRBV28 to TRBJ1-2, with 9 nucleotides matching TRBD1. CDR1 is MDHEN, CDR2 SYDVKM, per germline. The V segment lost 6 bases and the J segment 9 bases; nucleotides outside the gene matches: 11. The CDR3 spans 14 residues.